Below, 10 T cell receptor beta chains from the same sample are listed, as sequenced in a study of CXCR3-negative and CXCR3-positive naive CD8 T cells. The study's findings and limits: Naive cells with CXCR3 showed TRB CDR3s that were more hydrophobic than those in CXCR3-negative naive cells.

Which antigens these TCRs recognize remains unknown. With UMI labels, 5' RACE was used to prepare the TRB cDNA libraries. TCRdb reprocessed the 5' RACE reads and keeps a single row for each CDR3 protein, giving no DNA. The sample's table shows roughly 7,300 distinct CDR3 sequences. The sample taken for sequencing was naive CXCR3+ CD8+ T cells from blood. Subset specified: CD45RO-CCR7+CD27+CD95- naive CD8+ T cells expressing CXCR3 (TNR3+). Receptors were obtained from a human donor in good health. Some clones in this sample may be carry-over from other donors' samples.

This clonotype is medium-sized by frequency. The chain recombines TRBV29-1 with TRBJ2-3; TCRdb selects TRBD2, and the lack of DNA leaves this call unchecked. CDR1 and CDR2 from the germline V gene are SQVTM and ANQGSEA. The CDR3 has 15 residues. The CDR3 is CSVDFSYLPTDTQYF.

V usage is TRBV29-1 and J usage is TRBJ2-1; TCRdb's assignment of TRBD2 cannot be checked, as there is no DNA. Germline CDR1 and CDR2: SQVTM and ANQGSEA. This CDR3 comprises 15 residues. The CDR3: CSVSGLAGIYNEQFF.

The chain carries TRBV29-1 and TRBJ2-7; TCRdb calls TRBD1, which cannot be checked without DNA. The germline CDR1 and CDR2 sequences are SQVTM and ANQGSEA. This CDR3 contains 12 residues. The CDR3 reads CSIRDRTYEQYF.

This CDR3 is CASSYRALYNEQFF. The rearrangement links TRBV6-5 to TRBJ2-1; TCRdb outputs TRBD2, but without DNA this stays unchecked. The CDR3 is 14 amino acids. CDR1 and CDR2 (germline): MNHEY, SVGAGI.

This clonotype counts as medium-sized by frequency. The chain combines TRBV29-1 with TRBJ1-1; TCRdb's D gene call, TRBD1, goes unchecked for lack of DNA. This CDR3 comprises 13 residues. Germline CDR1 and CDR2: SQVTM and ANQGSEA. CDR3 residues: CSALTGLNTEAFF.

This clonotype counts as medium-sized by frequency. The CDR3 sequence: CSVEDPSGDYEQYF. The rearrangement uses TRBV29-1 and TRBJ2-7; TCRdb selects TRBD2, and the lack of DNA leaves this call unchecked. The CDR3 totals 14 residues. CDR1 is SQVTM and CDR2 is ANQGSEA in the germline V gene.

This chain links TRBV29-1 with TRBJ1-1; TCRdb reports TRBD1, a call that lacks DNA to check it against. The CDR3 has 13 residues. The V gene's germline CDR1 is SQVTM and CDR2 ANQGSEA. The CDR3 sequence is CSVTQQGNTEAFF. Filled out from reference TRBV29-1 and TRBJ1-1, the complete variable domain reads SAVISQKPSRDICQRGTSLTIQCQVDSQVTMMFWYRQQPGQSLTLIATANQGSEATYESGFVIDKFPISRPNLTFSTLTVSNMSPEDSSIYLCSVTQQGNTEAFFGQGTRLTVV.

This clonotype is called medium-sized based on its frequency. The genes are TRBV11-1 and TRBJ2-5; without DNA, the TCRdb call of TRBD2 cannot be checked. The CDR3 consists of 16 residues. The germline gives CDR1 SGHAT, CDR2 FQDESV (reference sequence). The CDR3 protein is CASSFWVAGEQETQYF.

Judged by frequency, this clonotype is medium-sized. The V gene is TRBV5-1, the J gene TRBJ2-5; the TCRdb call, TRBD1, lacks DNA for checking. The CDR3 consists of 15 residues. CDR1 and CDR2 (germline): SGHRS, YFSETQ. CDR3 in amino acids: CASSLEGGSQETQYF.

Measured by frequency, this clonotype is medium-sized. This chain connects TRBV25-1 to TRBJ2-2. Germline-derived CDR1 and CDR2 are MGHDK and SYGVNS. The CDR3 contains 12 residues. Here the CDR3 reads CASKGSSGELFF.